A single sample is the source of the 11 T cell receptor beta chains below, sequenced in a study of T-cell reconstitution after alpha-beta-depleted transplantation in children. Unique molecular identifiers were incorporated into the prepared TCRbeta library. In TCRdb, the PCR reads were re-called with MiXCR into one record per CDR3 protein. The profile covers 95,000 to 150,000 distinct CDR3 sequences, with 20% to 25% appearing a single time and over 9.5% taken by the ten largest. Sequenced material: PBMCs, mostly from graft donor cells, taken 180 days after TCRalphabeta/CD19-depleted stem cell transplant. These receptors were taken from a male patient aged 2-15 years who had a stem cell transplant for chronic granulomatous disease, so the T cells may come from the graft donor.

The gene calls are TRBV12-3 or TRBV12-4 and TRBJ2-7; the D is unclear. This CDR3 is built from 18 residues. Trimming left V 4 bases short and J 0 bases short, with 22 bases between. The CDR3 nucleotides read TGTGCCAGCAGTTCCGGAGTCCCCATTAAGTCTAGCTCCTACGAGCAGTACTTC. Protein product: CASSSGVPIKSSSYEQYF.

This clonotype was counted many times. The genes are TRBV18 and TRBJ2-7, with a weak D call TRBD1 (6 bases). Trimming pared 6 bases from V and 4 bases from J, leaving 19 bases between. The CDR3 length is 15 residues. Germline CDR1 KGHSH, CDR2 LQKENI. Here the CDR3 reads CASSRAPDRGYEQYF. The CDR3 nucleotides read TGTGCCAGCTCCAGGGCACCGGACAGAGGGTACGAGCAGTACTTC.

The CDR3 DNA follows: TGCAGCGGGCGGGGCGCACAGGCTGAAGCTTTCTTT. Its protein product is CSGRGAQAEAFF. The chain is built from TRBV29-1 and TRBJ1-1; D might be TRBD1 (5 bases). With 7 bases removed from V and 6 bases from J, the gap between germline ends came to 15 bases. The CDR3 contains 12 residues. Germline V lookup: CDR1 SQVTM, CDR2 ANQGSEA.

The rearrangement uses TRBV5-1 and TRBJ2-1, with D possibly TRBD2 on 5 matching bases. Trimming pared 1 base from V and 2 bases from J, leaving 16 bases between. The CDR3 runs to 17 residues. Germline V gene sequence: CDR1 SGHRS, CDR2 YFSETQ. The DNA of the CDR3 is TGCGCCAGCAGCTTGCGTCTCCTAGCCTTAGCCTACAATGAGCAGTTCTTC. Translating gives CASSLRLLALAYNEQFF.

This clonotype has ten or more counts. CDR3 in amino acids: CASSKQVNTIYF. CDR3 coding DNA: TGTGCCAGCAGTAAACAGGTGAACACCATATATTTT. The genes are TRBV12-3 or TRBV12-4 and TRBJ1-3; D might be TRBD1 (5 bases). The CDR3 has 12 residues. V lost 5 bases to trimming and J lost 7 bases, with 9 bases between them.

This chain connects TRBV5-5 to TRBJ1-5; 9 bases line up with TRBD1. Germline V gene sequence: CDR1 SGHKS, CDR2 YYEKEE (reference sequence). V was clipped by 4 bases and J by 6 bases; unmatched bases: 11. The CDR3 is 16 residues long. The CDR3 sequence: CASSPALQGAGQPQHF. The CDR3 DNA reads as TGTGCCAGCAGCCCGGCTTTACAGGGGGCTGGTCAGCCCCAGCATTTT.

There are many counts of this clonotype. The rearrangement uses TRBV29-1 and TRBJ1-1; D call uncertain. The CDR3 runs to 10 residues. Trimming took off 4 bases at V and 4 bases at J, with 4 bases between the two ends. The germline V gene encodes CDR1 SQVTM and CDR2 ANQGSEA. CDR3 DNA sequence: TGCAGCGTTGGGTTCACTGAAGCTTTCTTT. Translating gives CSVGFTEAFF.

V usage is TRBV7-2 and J usage is TRBJ2-1; D may be TRBD1 (5 bases). CDR3 length: 13 residues. Germline V lookup: CDR1 SGHTA, CDR2 FQGNSA. Trimming left V 3 bases short and J 6 bases short, with 9 bases between. The CDR3 region has the DNA TGTGCCAGCAGCTTTAAGGGGTCCAATGAGCAGTTCTTC. Its protein is CASSFKGSNEQFF.

This clonotype was picked up a small number of times. The chain joins TRBV15 to TRBJ1-1; no clear D gene. The CDR3 has 16 residues. CDR1 is LNHNV and CDR2 is YYDKDF in the germline V gene (reference sequence). The V gene lost 1 base and the J gene lost 0 bases, with 12 bases spanning the gap. The CDR3 bases are TGTGCCACCAGCAGAGTCTTGGGTGTTATGAACACTGAAGCTTTCTTT. Translated: CATSRVLGVMNTEAFF.

This clonotype was found many times. The J gene is TRBJ1-2, the V gene TRBV7-2, with D uncertain. Germline lookup yields CDR1 SGHTA and CDR2 FQGNSA. The CDR3 contains 12 residues. V was pared by 2 bases and J by 4 bases, with 5 bases between. The CDR3 is CASSLFTYGYTF. The CDR3 coding sequence is TGTGCCAGCAGCTTATTCACCTATGGCTACACCTTC.

This clonotype was counted at least ten times. This chain uses TRBV5-1 with TRBJ2-7; D ambiguous. The CDR3 runs to 13 residues. With 4 bases removed from V and 5 bases from J, the gap between germline ends came to 13 bases. CDR1 is SGHRS and CDR2 is YFSETQ in the germline V gene. As DNA, the CDR3 is TGCGCCAGCAGCCTATTCCGAGAAAACGAGCAGTACTTC. Amino acids: CASSLFRENEQYF. The full variable domain, completed using reference TRBV5-1 and TRBJ2-7, is KAGVTQTPRYLIKTRGQQVTLSCSPISGHRSVSWYQQTPGQGLQFLFEYFSETQRNKGNFPGRFSGRQFSNSRSEMNVSTLELGDSALYLCASSLFRENEQYFGPGTRLTVT.